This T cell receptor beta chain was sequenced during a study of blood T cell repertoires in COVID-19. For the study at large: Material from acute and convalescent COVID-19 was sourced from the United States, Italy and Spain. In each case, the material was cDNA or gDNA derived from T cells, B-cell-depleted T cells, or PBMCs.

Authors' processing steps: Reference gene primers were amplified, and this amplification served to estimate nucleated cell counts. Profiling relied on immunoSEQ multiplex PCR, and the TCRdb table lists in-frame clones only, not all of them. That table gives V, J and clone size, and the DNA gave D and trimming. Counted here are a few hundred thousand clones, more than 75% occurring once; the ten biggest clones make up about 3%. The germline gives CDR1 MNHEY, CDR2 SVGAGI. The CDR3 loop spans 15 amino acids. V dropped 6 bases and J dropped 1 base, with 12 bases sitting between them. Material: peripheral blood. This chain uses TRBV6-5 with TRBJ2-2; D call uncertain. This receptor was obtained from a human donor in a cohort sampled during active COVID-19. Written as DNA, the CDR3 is TGTGCCAGCAGATATACAGACCAGAACACCGGGGAGCTGTTTTTT. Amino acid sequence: CASRYTDQNTGELFF.